These 17 T cell receptor beta chains were all obtained from the same sample, sequenced in a study of blood T cell repertoires in COVID-19. This table comes from immunoSEQ multiplex PCR, and its TCRdb copy is limited to in-frame clones, with some not included. The repertoire holds about 150,000 clones, with roughly four fifths as singletons. The source material was peripheral blood. These receptors all come from a human donor with acute or convalescent COVID-19. The donor label of this sample is uncertain.

This sequence joins TRBV19 and TRBJ2-2; 7 bases fit TRBD1. There are 13 residues in the CDR3. Trimming took 9 bases from V and 4 from J; bases not matched to a gene: 5. Germline V gene data show CDR1 as LNHDA and CDR2 as SQIVND (reference sequence). CDR3 DNA: TGTGCCAGCAGCGACAGGGCCACCGGGGAGCTGTTTTTT. Encoded protein: CASSDRATGELFF.

The chain uses TRBV9 and TRBJ2-3; 8 nucleotides agree with TRBD1. The germline gives CDR1 SGDLS, CDR2 YYNGEE. The V segment lost 4 bases and the J segment 3 bases; nucleotides outside the gene matches: 10. CDR3 length: 16 residues. CDR3 in DNA: TGTGCCAGCAGCCAGAGGGAAGGGACAGGTACAGATACGCAGTATTTT. This codes for CASSQREGTGTDTQYF.

CDR3 in DNA: TGCGCCAGCAGCTTCTCAGGGGGGCGCGATCAGCCCCAGCATTTT. Translated, it gives CASSFSGGRDQPQHF. J is TRBJ1-5 and V is TRBV5-1; the match to TRBD1 covers 7 bases. The J segment lost 5 bases and the V segment lost 2 bases, leaving 7 bases of the junction unmatched. This CDR3 has 15 amino acids. In germline, CDR1 is SGHRS, CDR2 YFSETQ.

The chain employs TRBV11-2 and TRBJ2-6; a weak D match, TRBD1 (6 bases). Germline V CDR1 and CDR2: SGHAT, FQNNGV. V lost 5 bases to trimming and J lost 2 bases, with 10 bases between them. The CDR3 contains 15 residues. The CDR3: CASSPPGAGANVLTF. The CDR3 bases are TGTGCCAGCAGCCCCCCAGGGGCTGGGGCCAACGTCCTGACTTTC. Full variable domain (rest looked up from reference TRBV11-2 and TRBJ2-6): EAGVAQSPRYKIIEKRQSVAFWCNPISGHATLYWYQQILGQGPKLLIQFQNNGVVDDSQLPKDRFSAERLKGVDSTLKIQPAKLEDSAVYLCASSPPGAGANVLTFGAGSRLTVL.

The chain recombines TRBV6-1 with TRBJ1-2, with D uncertain. The CDR3 is made up of 15 amino acids. The germline gives CDR1 MNHNS, CDR2 SASEGT. The V and J ends lost 0 bases and 8 bases respectively, with 16 bases between them. The CDR3 spells CASSEALPGGVGYTF. CDR3 bases: TGTGCCAGCAGTGAAGCGCTTCCGGGAGGAGTCGGCTACACCTTC.

The chain couples TRBV2 to TRBJ1-4, with D perhaps matching TRBD1 (6 bases). With 5 bases removed from V and 3 bases from J, the gap between germline ends came to 13 bases. The CDR3 covers 15 residues. Germline CDR1 SNHLY, CDR2 FYNNEI. The CDR3 DNA sequence: TGTGCCAGCAGTAGATCAGGGGTTCCTAATGAAAAACTGTTTTTT. Protein product: CASSRSGVPNEKLFF. Using reference TRBV2 and TRBJ1-4 for the parts outside the CDR3, the full variable domain is EPEVTQTPSHQVTQMGQEVILRCVPISNHLYFYWYRQILGQKVEFLVSFYNNEISEKSEIFDDQFSVERPDGSNFTLKIRSTKLEDSAMYFCASSRSGVPNEKLFFGSGTQLSVL.

The chain combines TRBV3-1 (or the pseudogene TRBV3-2) with TRBJ2-5; weak D call: TRBD2 (7 bases). This CDR3 contains 15 residues. The germline V gene encodes CDR1 LGHDT and CDR2 YNNKEL (reference sequence). The V and J ends lost 0 bases and 4 bases respectively, with 12 bases between them. In nucleotides, the CDR3 is TGTGCCAGCAGCCAAGATTTGGGGGGGGCAGAGACCCAGTACTTC. Its protein product is CASSQDLGGAETQYF.

The V and J genes are TRBV14 and TRBJ1-2; D is possibly TRBD1 (5 bases). Trimming stripped 4 bases from V and 7 bases from J, with 10 bases between. From germline, CDR1 is SGHDN and CDR2 FVKESK. This CDR3 contains 12 residues. Written as DNA, the CDR3 is TGTGCCAGCAGCCCGGGGAGGGGTGGCTACACCTTC. This encodes CASSPGRGGYTF.

This clone has only a few counts. The sample holds other DNA sequences that translate to the same CDR3. J is TRBJ1-6 and V is TRBV25-1, with D possibly TRBD1 on 5 matching bases. The CDR3 loop spans 14 amino acids. Trimming left V 3 bases short and J 10 bases short, with 13 bases between. Germline CDR1 is MGHDK and CDR2 is SYGVNS. This CDR3 reads CASSERGRGSPLHF. CDR3 bases: TGTGCCAGCAGTGAGAGAGGAAGGGGATCACCCCTCCACTTT.

The chain recombines TRBV5-6 with TRBJ1-3; 9 positions agree with TRBD1. The ends lost 3 bases at V and 0 bases at J; junction bases unmatched: 1. The CDR3 is 15 amino acids. Germline CDR1 is SGHDT and CDR2 is YYEEEE. The CDR3 nucleotides are TGTGCCAGCAGCTGGGACAGGGCCTCTGGAAACACCATATATTTT. Its protein product is CASSWDRASGNTIYF.

This chain connects TRBV10-3 to TRBJ2-4; tentative D call: TRBD2 (5 bases). The V gene's germline CDR1 is ENHRY and CDR2 SYGVKD. The CDR3 runs to 12 residues. V was shortened by 4 bases and J by 4 bases, with 5 bases between the two germline ends. CDR3 nucleotides: TGTGCCATCAGTGGGGAGAAAAACATTCAGTACTTC. Translated: CAISGEKNIQYF.

This clone appeared once. The chain links TRBV19 to TRBJ1-1; 7 bases fit TRBD1. After removal of 10 bases from V and 2 bases from J, the junction contained 10 bases not matched to a gene. The CDR3 has 14 amino acids. Germline V lookup: CDR1 LNHDA, CDR2 SQIVND (reference sequence). The CDR3 sequence is CATLPGTVNTEAFF. The CDR3 nucleotides read TGTGCCACCCTTCCCGGGACAGTTAACACTGAAGCTTTCTTT.

This clone was found once. The rearrangement joins TRBV7-2 to TRBJ2-4; D not certain. From germline, CDR1 is SGHTA and CDR2 FQGNSA. There are 16 residues in the CDR3. V lost 6 bases and J 2 bases, leaving 17 bases between the germline ends. Here the CDR3 DNA reads TGTGCCAGCAGGGATGGTGGCGGCGCAACCAAAAACATTCAGTACTTC. Protein product: CASRDGGGATKNIQYF.

The chain couples TRBV3-1 (or the pseudogene TRBV3-2) to TRBJ1-3; D gene ambiguous. The ends were cut back, 0 bases at V and 0 bases at J, with 6 bases in the middle. Germline values: CDR1 LGHDT, CDR2 YNNKEL (reference sequence). The CDR3 is 15 amino acids. CDR3 sequence reads: CASSQDRSSGNTIYF. CDR3 DNA: TGTGCCAGCAGCCAAGACAGGTCCTCTGGAAACACCATATATTTT.

The genes are TRBV5-1 and TRBJ1-5; D may be TRBD1 (6 bases). Deletions cut 1 base from V and 1 base from J, with 9 bases between. The CDR3 length is 15 residues. Per the germline V gene, CDR1 is SGHRS and CDR2 is YFSETQ. The CDR3 sequence is CASSLSGVSNQPQHF. CDR3 sequence (DNA): TGCGCCAGCAGCTTGTCAGGGGTAAGCAATCAGCCCCAGCATTTT.

The table lists this clone with a few counts. The V gene is TRBV6-5, the J gene TRBJ1-1, with D unclear. With 3 bases removed from V and 0 bases from J, the gap between germline ends came to 8 bases. CDR1 MNHEY and CDR2 SVGAGI come from the germline V gene. There are 14 residues in the CDR3. The chain's CDR3 is CASSYFGVNTEAFF. The CDR3 DNA is TGTGCCAGCAGTTATTTCGGGGTGAACACTGAAGCTTTCTTT.

This clone was counted once. The rearrangement joins TRBV30 to TRBJ1-2; D not resolved. This CDR3 is built from 11 residues. Trimming pared 4 bases from V and 8 bases from J, leaving 11 bases between. The germline V gene has CDR1 GTSNPN and CDR2 SVGIG (reference sequence). This chain's CDR3 is CAWKPPRGYTF. CDR3 DNA: TGTGCCTGGAAGCCCCCTCGGGGCTACACCTTC.